The 4 T cell receptor beta chains below all came from one sample that was sequenced in a study of OX40 agonist ivuxolimab in advanced cancers. Assay: immunoSEQ multiplex PCR; the TCRdb copy retains only in-frame clones and omits some. The sample records around 2,900 clones, over 70% being singletons. The material was CD4+ or CD8+ T cells sorted from blood, obtained in a trial of the OX40 agonist ivuxolimab. The receptors shown here come from an adult with an advanced solid tumor such as melanoma, head and neck, liver or kidney cancer.

This clone was found a few times. The rearrangement uses TRBV29-1 and TRBJ2-6; 7 nucleotides match TRBD1. V lost 0 bases to trimming and J lost 0 bases; unmatched junction nucleotides: 8. The CDR3 contains 18 residues. Germline assignment: CDR1 SQVTM and CDR2 ANQGSEA. CDR3: CSVEEGTESSSGANVLTF. The CDR3 coding sequence is TGCAGCGTTGAAGAGGGGACAGAGTCCAGCTCTGGGGCCAACGTCCTGACTTTC.

This chain joins TRBV21-1 and TRBJ2-1; the DNA was not compared with TRBD1, the D call given in the table. TRBV21-1 is labeled a pseudogene. This CDR3 is built from 20 residues. This CDR3 reads CASSNPKEPNRESSYNEQFF. The CDR3 DNA sequence: TGTGCCAGCAGCAACCCCAAAGAGCCTAACAGGGAGAGCTCCTACAATGAGCAGTTCTTC.

The chain couples TRBV4-1 to TRBJ2-5; D possibly corresponds to TRBD2 (7 bases). The CDR3 extends over 15 amino acids. Between the trimmed V and J ends, which lost 1 base and 4 bases, there was a span of 13 bases. Looked up from germline, CDR1 is MGHRA and CDR2 is YSYEKL. The CDR3: CASSQVTGGPETQYF. The CDR3 bases are TGCGCCAGCAGCCAAGTGACGGGGGGCCCAGAGACCCAGTACTTC.

This clone showed up just once. This sequence joins TRBV4-3 and TRBJ2-5; 8 positions match TRBD1. The CDR3 sequence is 17 residues long. V shed 0 bases and J 2 bases; nucleotides not matched to a gene: 8. Germline CDR1 LGHNA, CDR2 YSLEER. Here the CDR3 DNA reads TGCGCCAGCAGCCAAGATAGGGCAGGGGGCACACAAGAGACCCAGTACTTC. Its protein is CASSQDRAGGTQETQYF.